These 28 T cell receptor beta chains originate from one sample sequenced in a study of T cells in Graves' hyperthyroidism and ophthalmopathy. The CDR3 regions of TCR beta were amplified from RNA transcripts. In the first-round RT-PCR of the TCR CDR3, the HTBI primer set was used. From the multiplex PCR reads, TCRdb called clonotypes with MiXCR, one entry per CDR3 protein. The data contain fewer than 650,000 distinct CDR3 sequences, approximately 15% of them seen just once; the ten biggest clones take up more than 6%. The sequenced sample consisted of blood. Source of these receptors: a woman between 18 and 29 years old with Graves' ophthalmopathy.

This clonotype was recorded at least ten times. The rearrangement links TRBV5-1 to TRBJ2-1; maybe TRBD2 (5 bases). CDR1 is SGHRS and CDR2 is YFSETQ in the germline V gene. V lost 5 bases, J lost 3 bases, and 15 bases lay in between. CDR3 length: 15 residues. CDR3 protein: CASSPTRASYNEQFF. The CDR3 DNA reads as TGCGCCAGCAGTCCAACGCGGGCGAGCTACAATGAGCAGTTCTTC.

Ten or more counts support this clonotype. The V gene is TRBV7-2, the J gene TRBJ1-1, with 7 bases matching TRBD1. V was pared by 1 base and J by 0 bases, with 5 bases of the junction left unmatched. This CDR3 has 16 residues. CDR1 is SGHTA, CDR2 FQGNSA, per germline. CDR3: CASSLELRGLNTEAFF. The CDR3 nucleotides are TGTGCCAGCAGCTTAGAATTGAGGGGGCTGAACACTGAAGCTTTCTTT.

This clonotype was detected many times. The chain combines TRBV2 with TRBJ2-1, with 9 nucleotides matching TRBD2. Germline assignment: CDR1 SNHLY and CDR2 FYNNEI. CDR3 length: 18 amino acids. Unmatched junction bases numbered 14, after V lost 8 bases and J lost 0 bases. The chain's CDR3 is CASCGYSSSGSSYNEQFF. CDR3 nucleotides: TGTGCCAGCTGTGGATACTCAAGTAGCGGGAGCTCCTACAATGAGCAGTTCTTC. Full variable domain (rest looked up from reference TRBV2 and TRBJ2-1): EPEVTQTPSHQVTQMGQEVILRCVPISNHLYFYWYRQILGQKVEFLVSFYNNEISEKSEIFDDQFSVERPDGSNFTLKIRSTKLEDSAMYFCASCGYSSSGSSYNEQFFGPGTRLTVL.

This clonotype was seen at least ten times. This chain connects TRBV12-3 or TRBV12-4 to TRBJ1-1, with D possibly TRBD1 on 6 matching bases. The CDR3 length is 16 residues. The V and J ends lost 4 bases and 1 base respectively, with 16 bases between them. DNA of the CDR3: TGTGCCAGCAGTTCCCCCAGGGGCCACCCGAACACTGAAGCTTTCTTT. Translation gives CASSSPRGHPNTEAFF.

The chain has TRBV11-2 and TRBJ2-7, with 7 bases fitting TRBD2. Trimming took 5 bases from V and 0 from J; bases not matched to a gene: 10. The length of the CDR3 is 16 residues. Germline values: CDR1 SGHAT, CDR2 FQNNGV. CDR3 nucleotides: TGTGCCAGCAGCCAAGATTCGGGGAGGGCCTCCTACGAGCAGTACTTC. Protein: CASSQDSGRASYEQYF.

The chain recombines TRBV7-3 with TRBJ1-1; D gene unclear. The CDR3 covers 14 residues. The germline gives CDR1 SGHTA, CDR2 FQGTGA. Trimming took off 5 bases at V and 0 bases at J, with 10 bases between the two ends. CDR3 in DNA: TGTGCCAGCAGCCCCACGAGTGTGAACACTGAAGCTTTCTTT. It yields the protein CASSPTSVNTEAFF.

The gene calls are TRBV2 and TRBJ2-5; 8 bases are a match to TRBD1. V was clipped by 0 bases and J by 4 bases; unmatched bases: 7. Germline V gene sequence: CDR1 SNHLY, CDR2 FYNNEI. The CDR3 contains 16 residues. The CDR3 here is CASSEALDRVAETQYF. CDR3 DNA: TGTGCCAGCAGTGAAGCGCTGGACAGGGTGGCAGAGACCCAGTACTTC.

This clonotype came up many times. This sequence joins TRBV6-1 and TRBJ2-3; 10 positions match TRBD2. The J segment lost 3 bases and the V segment lost 2 bases, leaving 8 bases of the junction unmatched. CDR1 and CDR2 (germline): MNHNS, SASEGT. CDR3 length equals 17 residues. As DNA, the CDR3 is TGTGCCAGCAGTGAACCTATCGGACTAGCGGTAACAGATACGCAGTATTTT. It codes for CASSEPIGLAVTDTQYF.

A few counts support this clonotype. This chain joins TRBV20-1 and TRBJ1-6; TRBD1 matches at 9 bases. CDR3 length: 15 amino acids. In germline, CDR1 is DFQATT, CDR2 SNEGSKA (reference sequence). With 6 bases clipped from V and 8 bases from J, the junction kept 11 bases outside the gene matches. DNA for the CDR3: TGCAGTGCCACACAGGGGGCCGATAATGATTCACCCCTCCACTTT. It encodes CSATQGADNDSPLHF.

This clonotype occurred many times. This chain connects TRBV2 to TRBJ2-7, with 12 nucleotides matching TRBD1. This CDR3 has 16 amino acids. V was clipped by 4 bases and J by 3 bases; unmatched bases: 7. Germline CDR1 and CDR2: SNHLY and FYNNEI. This chain's CDR3 is CASSVPGQGAGYEQYF. In DNA form, the CDR3 reads TGTGCCAGCAGTGTTCCGGGACAGGGGGCCGGCTACGAGCAGTACTTC.

The V gene is TRBV6-1, the J gene TRBJ1-5; TRBD1 aligns across 7 bases. The V segment lost 7 bases and the J segment 3 bases; nucleotides outside the gene matches: 6. The CDR3 extends over 14 amino acids. CDR1 and CDR2 (germline): MNHNS, SASEGT. The CDR3 DNA is TGTGCCAGCATGGGGGGACAGTACAATCAGCCCCAGCATTTT. Translated, it gives CASMGGQYNQPQHF.

This clonotype was detected ten times or more. The chain has TRBV12-3 or TRBV12-4 and TRBJ2-1; 9 nucleotides line up with TRBD2. The CDR3 totals 18 residues. J gave up 7 bases and V 7 bases, and 20 bases lay outside the gene matches. CDR3 in amino acids: CASKNIQASGISGNEQFF. The CDR3 DNA sequence: TGTGCCAGCAAAAATATACAGGCTAGCGGGATAAGTGGAAATGAGCAGTTCTTC.

This clonotype was seen ten or more times. The V call is TRBV7-9, the J call TRBJ1-1, with a weak D call TRBD1 (5 bases). V gave up 5 bases and J gave up 5 bases, with 18 bases separating them. CDR1 is SEHNR and CDR2 is FQNEAQ in the germline V gene (reference sequence). This CDR3 is 15 amino acids long. In nucleotides, the CDR3 is TGTGCCAGCAGCCCGGTGCGGGGGGTAGAGACTGAAGCTTTCTTT. Translated, it gives CASSPVRGVETEAFF.

V is TRBV12-3 or TRBV12-4 and J is TRBJ1-2; 9 nucleotides align to TRBD1. Unmatched junction bases numbered 5, after V lost 3 bases and J lost 6 bases. The CDR3 contains 14 residues. The CDR3 DNA is TGTGCCAGCAGTTTCCTAACAGGGGGCGATGGCTACACCTTC. Translating it yields CASSFLTGGDGYTF.

The sample holds many counts of this clonotype. This chain's CDR3 is CASSPGGNEQFF. The CDR3 DNA reads TGTGCCAGCTCACCAGGGGGCAATGAGCAGTTCTTC. The chain links TRBV18 to TRBJ2-1; D might be TRBD1 or TRBD2, each matching 5 bases. From germline, CDR1 is KGHSH and CDR2 LQKENI. V was trimmed by 2 bases and J by 6 bases, leaving 5 bases between them. This CDR3 has 12 residues.

The CDR3 is CASSQAQGQLNQPQHF. CDR3 coding DNA: TGTGCCAGCAGCCAAGCACAAGGGCAGTTGAATCAGCCCCAGCATTTT. V usage is TRBV4-2 and J usage is TRBJ1-5, with D uncertain. The ends were cut back, 1 base at V and 4 bases at J, with 14 bases in the middle. The germline V gene has CDR1 LGHNA and CDR2 YNFKEQ. This CDR3 is 16 amino acids long.

This clonotype was counted ten times or more. The chain employs TRBV29-1 and TRBJ2-5, with D perhaps matching TRBD2 (6 bases). CDR1 is SQVTM, CDR2 ANQGSEA, per germline. The CDR3 runs 13 residues. V was cut by 7 bases and J by 1 base, with 13 bases left in between. The CDR3, as DNA: TGCAGCGCCGGAGGGGACCCCCAAGAGACCCAGTACTTC. Amino acid sequence: CSAGGDPQETQYF.

This clonotype came up a few times. The junction shows a germline mismatch at one end, possibly a read error. The chain carries TRBV7-9 and TRBJ2-7; perhaps TRBD2 as D (6 bases). The CDR3 covers 13 residues. The germline CDR1 and CDR2 sequences are SEHNR and FQNEAQ (reference sequence). This chain's CDR3 is CASSLSTRLEQCF. Here the CDR3 DNA reads TGTGCCAGCAGCTTATCGACTAGACTCGAGCAGTGCTTC.

A few counts support this clonotype. The chain recombines TRBV29-1 with TRBJ1-5; unclear D gene. This CDR3 is built from 14 residues. Germline CDR1 and CDR2: SQVTM and ANQGSEA. Trimming removed 0 bases at V and 4 bases at J, with 10 bases between. CDR3: CSVEDVTRNQPQHF. The CDR3 bases are TGCAGCGTTGAAGATGTGACACGAAATCAGCCCCAGCATTTT.

This clonotype was seen a few times. The rearrangement joins TRBV7-6 to TRBJ2-5; the match to TRBD2 covers 10 bases. Germline CDR1 SGHVS, CDR2 FNYEAQ. The junction had 10 bases not matched to a gene; V was cut back by 3 bases and J by 0 bases. The CDR3 is 18 residues long. The CDR3: CASSLGKKAGGYQETQYF. The CDR3 nucleotides read TGTGCCAGCAGCTTGGGGAAGAAAGCGGGGGGGTACCAAGAGACCCAGTACTTC. Combining the CDR3 with reference TRBV7-6 and TRBJ2-5 gives the whole variable domain GAGVSQSPRYKVTKRGQDVALRCDPISGHVSLYWYRQALGQGPEFLTYFNYEAQQDKSGLPNDRFSAERPEGSISTLTIQRTEQRDSAMYRCASSLGKKAGGYQETQYFGPGTRLLVL.

The rearrangement joins TRBV10-3 to TRBJ1-6, with 7 bases aligning to TRBD1. The V gene's germline CDR1 is ENHRY and CDR2 SYGVKD. This CDR3 contains 13 residues. Germline trimming cut 8 bases from V and 6 bases from J; bases unmatched to any gene: 4. CDR3 sequence: CAIRDSFNSPLHF. CDR3 DNA: TGTGCCATCCGGGACAGTTTTAATTCACCCCTCCACTTT.

This clonotype has ten or more counts. The genes are TRBV6-2 or TRBV6-3 and TRBJ1-2; D unresolved. Trimming left V 5 bases short and J 4 bases short, with 11 bases between. This CDR3 is built from 13 residues. The germline V gene encodes CDR1 MNHEY and CDR2 SVGEGT. Written as DNA, the CDR3 is TGTGCCAGCAGTCCAACAGCCAGCTATGGCTACACCTTC. Residues: CASSPTASYGYTF.

This clonotype was seen a handful of times. The J gene is TRBJ2-7, the V gene TRBV5-6; no clear D gene. CDR3 size: 12 residues. The V gene's germline CDR1 is SGHDT and CDR2 YYEEEE. The ends were cut back, 3 bases at V and 2 bases at J, with 6 bases in the middle. This CDR3 is CASSSKPYEQYF. The CDR3 nucleotides read TGTGCCAGCAGCTCGAAACCCTACGAGCAGTACTTC.

In this sample, this clonotype turned up many times. This chain links TRBV28 with TRBJ2-5; 12 bases are shared with TRBD2. The V and J ends lost 7 bases and 3 bases, in that order; junction bases with no gene match: 12. Per germline, CDR1 MDHEN and CDR2 SYDVKM. The CDR3 loop spans 17 amino acids. CDR3 amino acids: CASNLALAGGREETQYF. As DNA, the CDR3 is TGTGCCAGCAATCTAGCTCTAGCGGGAGGGAGGGAAGAGACCCAGTACTTC.

At least ten counts were recorded for this clonotype. The V call is TRBV12-3 or TRBV12-4, the J call TRBJ2-2, with 8 bases fitting TRBD1. Trimming cost V 10 bases and J 2 bases; bases outside gene matches: 6. The CDR3 has 14 amino acids. The CDR3 reads CATRQGQNTGELFF. Here the CDR3 DNA reads TGTGCCACGAGACAGGGGCAAAACACCGGGGAGCTGTTTTTT.

This clonotype was counted ten times or more. The gene calls are TRBV29-1 and TRBJ1-5, with TRBD1 as a possible D gene (6 bases). Germline CDR1 and CDR2: SQVTM and ANQGSEA. This CDR3 has 14 residues. Between the trimmed V and J ends, which lost 5 bases and 7 bases, there was a span of 18 bases. The CDR3 protein is CSVYLAGDKQPQHF. In DNA, the CDR3 is TGCAGCGTTTACCTAGCAGGGGACAAGCAGCCCCAGCATTTT. Full variable domain (outside the CDR3, taken from reference TRBV29-1 and TRBJ1-5): SAVISQKPSRDICQRGTSLTIQCQVDSQVTMMFWYRQQPGQSLTLIATANQGSEATYESGFVIDKFPISRPNLTFSTLTVSNMSPEDSSIYLCSVYLAGDKQPQHFGDGTRLSIL.

This clonotype occurred many times. V gene TRBV28 combines with J gene TRBJ1-5; no clear D. The germline V gene has CDR1 MDHEN and CDR2 SYDVKM. Trimming stripped 5 bases from V and 1 base from J, with 6 bases between. The CDR3 loop spans 13 amino acids. The CDR3 sequence: CASSIGSNQPQHF. As DNA, the CDR3 is TGTGCCAGCAGTATAGGGAGCAATCAGCCCCAGCATTTT.

In its sample, this clonotype was seen many times. This chain connects TRBV18 to TRBJ1-4, with D unresolved. The CDR3 covers 14 residues. The ends were cut back, 3 bases at V and 8 bases at J, with 13 bases in the middle. Germline CDR1 and CDR2: KGHSH and LQKENI. The CDR3 region has the DNA TGTGCCAGCTCACCGCCCCCTCCGAGGGAAAAACTGTTTTTT. Translation: CASSPPPPREKLFF. The complete variable domain, with remaining parts taken from reference TRBV18 and TRBJ1-4, reads NAGVMQNPRHLVRRRGQEARLRCSPMKGHSHVYWYRQLPEEGLKFMVYLQKENIIDESGMPKERFSAEFPKEGPSILRIQQVVRGDSAAYFCASSPPPPREKLFFGSGTQLSVL.